This T cell receptor beta chain was captured by sequencing in a study of response to subunit inactivated influenza vaccine. Study outcomes and limitations: Authors proposed each seasonal influenza vaccination draws in few new T cells.

This clonotype occurred a few times. As yet, its antigen is unknown. Using its own MiXCR run on the RT-PCR reads, TCRdb lists one record per CDR3 protein. The data contain some 600,000 distinct CDR3 sequences, around 15% of them singletons. Germline V CDR1 and CDR2: MNHEY, SVGEGT. The V end was cut by 0 bases, the J end by 0 bases, with 8 bases between. The CDR3 loop spans 15 amino acids. The chain is built from TRBV6-2 or TRBV6-3 and TRBJ1-2, with a tentative D call TRBD1 (5 bases). The sample in question was PBMCs from blood, obtained 14 days before vaccination. This clonotype originated in a man in his fifties who received an inactivated influenza vaccine. In nucleotides, the CDR3 is TGTGCCAGCAGTTACTCCGGGGCGGCTAACTATGGCTACACCTTC. Protein: CASSYSGAANYGYTF.